Presented here are 31 T cell receptor beta chains from one specimen sequenced in a study of shared clonotypes between healthy human individuals. Sequenced by immunoSEQ multiplex PCR; TCRdb stores in-frame clones only, minus some. This sample has a few million clones; more than 80% occur once, and the top ten carry 0.11% to 0.15%. Sequenced input: naive CD4+ T cells sorted from blood. Subset indicated: CD45RA+ positively selected. Receptors were obtained from a man in his late teens or twenties in good health.

V is TRBV4-1 and J is TRBJ1-1, with D maybe TRBD1 (6 bases). CDR3 length: 14 amino acids. Germline V lookup: CDR1 MGHRA, CDR2 YSYEKL. The germline V and J ends were trimmed by 2 bases and 3 bases, with 10 bases remaining between them. In DNA, the CDR3 is TGCGCCAGCAGCCAAAGAGGGGGGGACACTGAAGCTTTCTTT. It codes for CASSQRGGDTEAFF.

The chain is built from TRBV10-1 and TRBJ2-2; no clear D gene. Trimming cost V 4 bases and J 4 bases, with 10 bases left between them. The CDR3 length is 14 residues. In germline, CDR1 is WNHNN, CDR2 SYGVQD (reference sequence). This CDR3 reads CASSANRGTGELFF. CDR3 DNA: TGCGCCAGCAGTGCAAACCGTGGCACCGGGGAGCTGTTTTTT.

This sequence joins TRBV18 and TRBJ2-6; D gene ambiguous. The CDR3 sequence is 17 residues long. CDR1 KGHSH and CDR2 LQKENI come from the germline V gene. Trimming pared 0 bases from V and 1 base from J, leaving 10 bases between. The CDR3 bases are TGTGCCAGCTCACCACCCATTTTTGGGTCTGGGGCCAACGTCCTGACTTTC. It specifies CASSPPIFGSGANVLTF.

This clone was seen only once. The rearrangement uses TRBV10-3 and TRBJ2-7, with 11 nucleotides matching TRBD2. The CDR3 loop spans 13 amino acids. The germline CDR1 and CDR2 sequences are ENHRY and SYGVKD. V shed 6 bases and J 3 bases; nucleotides not matched to a gene: 1. This chain's CDR3 is CAIRGLADYEQYF. DNA of the CDR3: TGTGCCATCAGGGGACTAGCGGACTACGAGCAGTACTTC.

The chain couples TRBV19 to TRBJ1-1; 8 positions agree with TRBD1. V shed 5 bases, J shed 6 bases, and the junction held 8 bases outside the gene matches. The CDR3 is 14 residues long. Germline V CDR1 and CDR2: LNHDA, SQIVND (reference sequence). CDR3 nucleotide sequence: TGTGCCAGTAGTCAGGACAGGGTTATCTCTGAAGCTTTCTTT. It yields the protein CASSQDRVISEAFF.

V is TRBV28 and J is TRBJ2-1, with D possibly being TRBD2 (7 bases). V dropped 2 bases and J dropped 7 bases, with 12 bases sitting between them. The CDR3 covers 14 residues. In germline, CDR1 is MDHEN, CDR2 SYDVKM. CDR3 nucleotide sequence: TGTGCCAGCAGTTTAAACGGGGGGCTGAATGAGCAGTTCTTC. Protein sequence: CASSLNGGLNEQFF. Full variable domain (rest looked up from reference TRBV28 and TRBJ2-1): DVKVTQSSRYLVKRTGEKVFLECVQDMDHENMFWYRQDPGLGLRLIYFSYDVKMKEKGDIPEGYSVSREKKERFSLILESASTNQTSMYLCASSLNGGLNEQFFGPGTRLTVL.

This clone was observed a few times. The J gene is TRBJ1-1, the V gene TRBV18; D not certain. The CDR3 has 13 residues. The V end lost 0 bases, the J end lost 4 bases, and 6 bases lay between the germline ends. The germline gives CDR1 KGHSH, CDR2 LQKENI. DNA for the CDR3: TGTGCCAGCTCACCACCGGGTCTCACTGAAGCTTTCTTT. Translated: CASSPPGLTEAFF.

This clone was found a few times. The V call is TRBV4-3, the J call TRBJ2-3, with TRBD2 as a possible D gene (5 bases). The CDR3 is made up of 15 amino acids. Germline V gene data show CDR1 as LGHNA and CDR2 as YSLEER. V was cut by 0 bases and J by 8 bases, with 15 bases left in between. CDR3: CASSQDLATQTTQYF. The CDR3 nucleotides read TGCGCCAGCAGCCAAGATTTAGCGACGCAGACTACGCAGTATTTT.

This chain's CDR3 is CASSQDRISGKSHGNTIYF. CDR3 in DNA: TGCGCCAGCAGCCAAGATCGGATTAGCGGAAAAAGCCACGGAAACACCATATATTTT. The chain carries TRBV4-1 and TRBJ1-3, with D hard to call. Trimming shortened V by 0 bases and J by 4 bases, and 22 bases separated the two germline ends. Germline V lookup: CDR1 MGHRA, CDR2 YSYEKL. The CDR3 sequence is 19 residues long.

The CDR3 loop is CASSSPGTTEAFF. For the CDR3, the DNA is TGTGCCAGCAGTTCTCCAGGGACCACTGAAGCTTTCTTT. The rearrangement links TRBV6-5 to TRBJ1-1; maybe TRBD1 (5 bases). Germline V lookup: CDR1 MNHEY, CDR2 SVGAGI. The CDR3 contains 13 residues. The V end was cut by 4 bases, the J end by 4 bases, with 10 bases between.

Worth noting for this clone: Additional DNA sequences in this sample encode the identical CDR3. The chain joins TRBV2 to TRBJ2-5; no definite D call. The germline V gene encodes CDR1 SNHLY and CDR2 FYNNEI. Trimming took 6 bases from V and 2 from J, leaving 10 bases between them. The CDR3 contains 13 residues. The CDR3 DNA sequence: TGTGCCAGCAGCGTAAACGAACAAGAGACCCAGTACTTC. It encodes CASSVNEQETQYF.

As regards this clone: The sample holds other DNA sequences that translate to the same CDR3. J is TRBJ2-7 and V is TRBV4-1, with a weak D call TRBD2 (5 bases). The CDR3 is made up of 16 amino acids. The V end was cut by 0 bases, the J end by 1 base, with 13 bases between. Per the germline V gene, CDR1 is MGHRA and CDR2 is YSYEKL. The CDR3 region has the DNA TGCGCCAGCAGCCAAGAAGGGAGTGGACGGTCCTACGAGCAGTACTTC. It encodes CASSQEGSGRSYEQYF.

This clone was seen more than once but under ten times. The chain is built from TRBV12-5 and TRBJ1-2; a weak D match, TRBD1 (5 bases). Germline assignment: CDR1 LGHNT and CDR2 FRNRAP. The CDR3 has 13 amino acids. The V and J ends lost 0 bases and 8 bases respectively, with 10 bases between them. This CDR3 is CASGLVQGAGYTF. CDR3 sequence (DNA): TGTGCTAGTGGTTTGGTACAAGGGGCCGGCTACACCTTC.

The CDR3 DNA reads TGTGCCAGTAGTATTCCCCGGGCGGGAGAGACCCAGTACTTC. As protein: CASSIPRAGETQYF. The chain recombines TRBV19 with TRBJ2-5, with D maybe TRBD2 (5 bases). Germline CDR1 is LNHDA and CDR2 is SQIVND (reference sequence). This CDR3 region has 14 residues. With 3 bases removed from V and 4 bases from J, the gap between germline ends came to 12 bases.

V gene TRBV7-8 combines with J gene TRBJ2-7; 11 nucleotides line up with TRBD1. The CDR3 is made up of 14 amino acids. Germline CDR1 and CDR2: SGHVS and FQNEAQ. With V trimmed by 5 bases and J by 3 bases, 3 bases remained unmatched. The CDR3 sequence is CASSPGQGDYEQYF. The CDR3 nucleotides read TGTGCCAGCAGCCCGGGACAGGGGGACTACGAGCAGTACTTC.

V is TRBV19 and J is TRBJ2-1, with 11 bases fitting TRBD2. J was trimmed by 2 bases and V by 5 bases; bases with no gene match: 5. Germline V gene sequence: CDR1 LNHDA, CDR2 SQIVND (reference sequence). This CDR3 region has 16 residues. The CDR3 region has the DNA TGTGCCAGTAGTCTCACACTAGCGGGAGCCTACAATGAGCAGTTCTTC. This gives the protein CASSLTLAGAYNEQFF.

The V and J genes are TRBV6-6 and TRBJ1-6; D is uncertain. V lost 6 bases, J lost 10 bases, and 16 bases lay in between. This CDR3 has 14 residues. Germline-derived CDR1 and CDR2 are MNHNY and SVGAGI (reference sequence). In DNA, the CDR3 is TGTGCCAGCAGAGACGGCTGGAACGGATCACCCCTCCACTTT. Translation gives CASRDGWNGSPLHF.

About this clone itself: Other DNA sequences in this specimen translate into the identical CDR3. This chain connects TRBV5-1 to TRBJ2-2; D is tentatively TRBD1 or TRBD2 (5 bases each). The CDR3 totals 15 residues. V lost 2 bases to trimming and J lost 5 bases, with 13 bases between them. The germline CDR1 and CDR2 sequences are SGHRS and YFSETQ. CDR3 residues: CASSFWGSGTGELFF. The CDR3 region has the DNA TGCGCCAGCAGCTTTTGGGGCTCGGGGACCGGGGAGCTGTTTTTT.

The chain carries TRBV30 and TRBJ1-1; TRBD1 might be the D (6 bases). The CDR3 is made up of 13 amino acids. Germline CDR1 reads GTSNPN; CDR2 reads SVGIG (reference sequence). Trimming removed 5 bases at V and 2 bases at J, with 12 bases between. In DNA form, the CDR3 reads TGTGCCTGGGGAAACAGGGTTAACACTGAAGCTTTCTTT. Translation: CAWGNRVNTEAFF.

The genes are TRBV5-1 and TRBJ2-7; 11 bases map to TRBD1. The CDR3 has 15 amino acids. From germline, CDR1 is SGHRS and CDR2 YFSETQ. The V gene end was trimmed by 0 bases and the J gene end by 7 bases; junction bases not matched to a gene: 6. CDR3 sequence reads: CASSLGDRGNWEQYF. In DNA form, the CDR3 reads TGCGCCAGCAGCTTGGGGGACAGGGGGAACTGGGAGCAGTACTTC.

As DNA, the CDR3 is TGTGCCAGCAGTTTTCCCCGGTTTGCTGAAGCTTTCTTT. This encodes CASSFPRFAEAFF. The genes are TRBV28 and TRBJ1-1; D call uncertain. The CDR3 has 13 residues. With 3 bases removed from V and 6 bases from J, the gap between germline ends came to 11 bases. Germline CDR1 reads MDHEN; CDR2 reads SYDVKM.

The chain recombines TRBV7-6 with TRBJ2-1, with D perhaps TRBD1 (6 bases). Per germline, CDR1 SGHVS and CDR2 FNYEAQ. The V gene lost 0 bases and the J gene lost 9 bases, with 12 bases spanning the gap. The CDR3 length is 14 residues. The CDR3 protein is CASSLAGKGGEQFF. CDR3 sequence (DNA): TGTGCCAGCAGCTTAGCGGGAAAAGGGGGTGAGCAGTTCTTC.

DNA of the CDR3: TGTGCCAGCACCCCACTGACAGGGACCTACGAGCAGTACTTC. It encodes CASTPLTGTYEQYF. V is TRBV2 and J is TRBJ2-7, with TRBD1 identical over 7 bases. The CDR3 has 14 residues. Trimming removed 7 bases from V and 2 bases from J; junction bases left unmatched: 8. The germline CDR1 and CDR2 sequences are SNHLY and FYNNEI.

With regard to this clone: Distinct nucleotide sequences in the sample also encode this CDR3. The chain combines TRBV7-2 with TRBJ1-5; D remains ambiguous. The CDR3 length is 12 residues. Trimming removed 2 bases from V and 6 bases from J, with 5 bases in between. Per germline, CDR1 SGHTA and CDR2 FQGNSA. CDR3 sequence (DNA): TGTGCCAGCAGCTTAATGGGTCAGCCCCAGCATTTT. Translated, it gives CASSLMGQPQHF.

V and J are TRBV7-2 and TRBJ1-1; possible D gene TRBD1, 6 bases. The CDR3 sequence is 14 residues long. The V end was cut by 5 bases, the J end by 3 bases, with 13 bases between. CDR1 SGHTA and CDR2 FQGNSA come from the germline V gene. Here the CDR3 reads CASSTLKGDTEAFF. As DNA, the CDR3 is TGTGCCAGCAGCACTCTAAAGGGGGACACTGAAGCTTTCTTT.

As for this clone: The sample holds other DNA sequences that translate to the same CDR3. This chain joins TRBV7-2 and TRBJ2-1; 8 bases line up with TRBD2. Germline CDR1 reads SGHTA; CDR2 reads FQGNSA. This CDR3 comprises 15 residues. V trimming: 4 bases; J trimming: 1 base; junction bases outside the gene matches: 3. The chain's CDR3 is CASSSTSASYNEQFF. The CDR3 DNA is TGTGCCAGCAGCTCGACTAGCGCATCCTACAATGAGCAGTTCTTC.

The chain carries TRBV7-2 and TRBJ2-3, with D unresolved. Trimming cost V 5 bases and J 0 bases, with 15 bases left between them. The CDR3 spans 16 residues. Germline assignment: CDR1 SGHTA and CDR2 FQGNSA. CDR3 amino acids: CASSPQYGLSTDTQYF. Here the CDR3 DNA reads TGTGCCAGCAGCCCCCAGTATGGCCTCAGCACAGATACGCAGTATTTT.

A remark on this clone: The junction departs from germline at one end; a sequencing error may be responsible. This sequence joins TRBV6-6 and TRBJ1-1; D is perhaps TRBD1 (5 bases). CDR3 size: 13 residues. CDR1 and CDR2 from the germline V gene are MNHNY and SVGAGI (reference sequence). The CDR3 DNA reads as TGTGCCAGCAGTGACTCCGGGGCCACTGAAGCTTTCTTT. This codes for CASSDSGATEAFF.

The genes are TRBV18 and TRBJ1-4; no definite D call. There are 16 residues in the CDR3. Germline assignment: CDR1 KGHSH and CDR2 LQKENI. Trimming stripped 3 bases from V and 2 bases from J, with 13 bases between. As DNA, the CDR3 is TGTGCCAGCTCACCGATATCGCAAGGGACTAATGAAAAACTGTTTTTT. This translates into CASSPISQGTNEKLFF.

The CDR3 spells CAAFGANYGYTF. The CDR3 nucleotides are TGTGCCGCCTTCGGAGCTAACTATGGCTACACCTTC. The chain couples TRBV6-1 to TRBJ1-2; D gene unclear. Per germline, CDR1 MNHNS and CDR2 SASEGT. This CDR3 contains 12 residues. With 11 bases removed from V and 0 bases from J, the gap between germline ends came to 10 bases.

This chain links TRBV11-2 with TRBJ2-1; possible D gene TRBD2, 6 bases. Germline CDR1 SGHAT, CDR2 FQNNGV. This CDR3 is 15 amino acids long. V lost 5 bases and J 4 bases, leaving 15 bases between the germline ends. The CDR3 loop reads CASSQTGTGYNEQFF. The CDR3 bases are TGTGCCAGCAGCCAGACCGGGACTGGATACAATGAGCAGTTCTTC.